The present T cell receptor (beta chain) was sequenced within a study of PD-L1 blockade in urothelial cancer. Whole-study context: Atezolizumab (1,200 mg intravenously every 3 weeks) began in about 2014 for patients. Researchers found blood samples held a median of approximately 150,000 T cells.

Only a few counts were recorded for this clone. CDR1 and CDR2 (germline): MNHEY, SMNVEV (reference sequence). The CDR3 runs 13 residues. Trimming took off 3 bases at V and 0 bases at J, with 5 bases between the two ends. The assay was immunoSEQ multiplex PCR, and TCRdb's table has in-frame clones only and misses some. This table has around 40,000 clones, around 89% appearing once. The J gene is TRBJ1-1, the V gene TRBV27; no definite D call. The clonotype originates from a man aged 55 to 70 with urothelial cancer. The source material was PBMCs, sampled around atezolizumab (anti-PD-L1) treatment. In nucleotides, the CDR3 is TGTGCCAGCAGTTTTCAGATGAACACTGAAGCTTTCTTT. Translated: CASSFQMNTEAFF.